The rows below give T cell receptor beta chains drawn from one sample of a study of blood T cell repertoires in COVID-19. Some clones are missing from TCRdb's copy, which holds only in-frame ones; the method was immunoSEQ multiplex PCR. The sample includes approximately 90,000 clones, approximately 90% seen only once; the top ten take less than 2%. Specimen: peripheral blood. The receptor set was obtained from a man aged 55 to 70 with acute or convalescent COVID-19. Each CDR3 is given with its conserved first and last residue.

v_call	j_call	cdr3_aa
TRBV7-2	TRBJ1-2	CASSLGGNYGYTF
TRBV6-5	TRBJ2-2	CASSYSPQSTGELFF
TRBV27	TRBJ1-1	CASSLNQGRSTEAFF
TRBV3-1/TRBV3-2	TRBJ1-1	CASSHGRGQTEAFF
TRBV6-5	TRBJ1-6	CASSYSAQFHSPLHF
TRBV19	TRBJ1-2	CASSIAGENYGYTF
TRBV7-9	TRBJ2-7	CASSSGALRGEQYF
TRBV10-3	TRBJ1-3	CAISPLGPFNSGNTIYF
TRBV12-5	TRBJ1-1	CASGLVKPLGHEAFF
TRBV19	TRBJ2-7	CASSMGSGAYEQYF
TRBV29-1	TRBJ2-1	CSVAKRGSSGSYNEQFF
TRBV2	TRBJ1-1	CASRGYRGPNTEAFF
TRBV7-9	TRBJ2-5	CASSFNRGGETQYF
TRBV5-4	TRBJ2-7	CASSQERQGASEQYF
TRBV5-8	TRBJ1-5	CASSLFGGRSNQPQHF
TRBV7-2	TRBJ1-1	CASSPSRDRNTEAFF
TRBV2	TRBJ1-5	CASSAEQNNQPQHF
TRBV7-9	TRBJ2-7	CASSRTGSSYEQYF
TRBV7-8	TRBJ2-5	CASSPRTSGVGETQYF
TRBV6-5	TRBJ2-3	CASSPYGGADTQYF
TRBV7-2	TRBJ1-2	CASSSQANPYGYTF
TRBV18	TRBJ2-1	CASSPGTGKNEQFF
TRBV7-2	TRBJ2-1	CASSWGGLASRNEQFF
TRBV5-1	TRBJ1-4	CASSLGTGEEKLFF
TRBV25-1	TRBJ1-1	CASSAVGTGITEAFF
TRBV5-1	TRBJ2-2	CASRSGGPGELFF
TRBV5-4	TRBJ1-6	CASSLGGAGNSPLHF
TRBV29-1	TRBJ1-2	CSVKTGAASDYTF
TRBV11-2	TRBJ1-6	CASSLDGQVNSPLHF
TRBV29-1	TRBJ1-3	CSATGTELAASGNTIYF
TRBV29-1	TRBJ1-2	CSVSPGQGAEGYTF
TRBV5-1	TRBJ2-1	CASSNDGTVRGEQFF
TRBV12-3/TRBV12-4	TRBJ1-2	CASSSGFGSSYTF
TRBV2	TRBJ1-3	CASSLQDISGNTIYF
TRBV5-1	TRBJ1-6	CASSFRDRAANSPLHF
TRBV29-1	TRBJ1-4	CSVVSGGGEKLFF
TRBV18	TRBJ1-2	CASSADPAVGSGYTF
TRBV30	TRBJ2-1	CACDSTGDVTSSYNEQFF
TRBV2	TRBJ1-5	CASSESVPRNQPQHF
TRBV19	TRBJ1-2	CASSRTGDTYGYTF
TRBV11-2	TRBJ2-1	CASSLAGGAGDNEQFF
TRBV2	TRBJ1-2	CASIDRGLGGYTF
TRBV20-1	TRBJ1-2	CSASQGQGNHGYTF
TRBV5-1	TRBJ1-2	CASSLVAGSDGYTF
TRBV6-5	TRBJ1-4	CASRSSDSTNEKLFF
TRBV5-4	TRBJ2-2	CASSRQGTGGELFF
TRBV18	TRBJ2-6	CASSPQGTGANVLTF
TRBV28	TRBJ1-5	CASSPPGGQGPQHF
TRBV7-9	TRBJ1-4	CASSLGTLATNEKLFF
TRBV19	TRBJ1-6	CASSISSGSNSPLHF
TRBV5-1	TRBJ2-3	CASSWGGYRDEDTQYF
TRBV10-2	TRBJ1-2	CASRDSSGDYGYTF